This TCR beta chain is from a study of a mutant IDH1 vaccine in newly diagnosed glioma (dated by TCRdb to the early 2020s). Turning to the overall study: Eight vaccinations were administered to patients in weeks 1, 3, 5, 7, 11, 15, 19 and 23, corresponding to visits V03 through V10. Vaccination started 4-6 weeks after radiotherapy alone, or was given together with temozolomide cycles in the groups whose treatment included chemotherapy. The roughly 32 treated patients were roughly 62% male and around 38% female, with a mean age of around 40 years. Prior to enrollment, standard therapy consisting of radiotherapy alone, temozolomide alone, or radiochemotherapy with temozolomide had been administered to patients, with the combination being received by most patients. Peripheral blood samples were drawn at six visits, namely V03 (baseline), V05, V07, V10, V12 and V13. Longitudinal TCRB deep sequencing was performed for about two dozen treated patients wherever samples were available for exploratory analyses. Broad study findings and their caveats: Across multiple MHC alleles, vaccine-induced immune responses were seen in 93.3% of patients. PBMC samples for TCRB deep sequencing were selected based on availability. No apparent relationship was observed between pseudoprogression and alterations in the top peripheral T cell clonotypes detected by TCRB sequencing. According to the authors, sample limitations meant that analyses of patient blood samples could not be reproduced.

The sample's time point label, decoded: week 5, during vaccination. Each vaccine dose was 300 ug of a 20-mer mutant IDH1 peptide in Montanide, given subcutaneously with topical imiquimod. Newly diagnosed WHO grade 3 or 4 IDH1-mutant astrocytomas showing loss of nuclear ATRX were present in the donors. The samples were drawn from NOA16, a multicentre, single-arm, open-label phase I trial in Germany that tested a mutant IDH1 peptide vaccine in humans for the first time. The DNeasy Blood and Tissue Kit was used to extract genomic DNA from EDTA blood for TCRB sequencing. With regard to this clone: Its cognate antigen has yet to be identified. Base qualities are not at hand, and no much larger clone is one base apart.

Receptor amplification or capture employed the immunoSEQ multiplex PCR assay. Rearranged TCR beta chain sequences were amplified using the hsTCRB Kit according to the manufacturer's protocol. TCRB libraries were sequenced on an Illumina MiSeq. As for the authors' bioinformatics: The proprietary platform of the kit vendor was used for demultiplexing, trimming and gene mapping. In its TCRdb copy, this immuneACCESS table keeps in-frame sequences only and misses some clones. Where compared with another copy, unresolved V genes explain less than half of these, and the others have no known cause. That table supplies the V and J calls and clone size; D and trimming were determined from the DNA. The sample records tens of thousands of clones, about 80% of which are singletons. In total, the top ten clones hold 3% to 3.5% of the sample. Based on the germline V gene, the CDR1 and CDR2 sequences are SNHLY and FYNNEI. There are 13 amino acids in the CDR3, from cysteine to phenylalanine inclusive. The only DNA kept is the CDR3, 39 bases in frame from the first base. Cut back by 7 bases and 6 bases, the V and J ends lie 14 bases apart.

This clonotype was obtained from a young man with glioma. Sequenced here: PBMCs, sampled from a glioma patient whose treatment included an IDH1 peptide vaccine. The V gene is TRBV2 and the J gene is TRBJ2-3; the D gene is perhaps TRBD2, on 6 matching bases. The DNA sequence is given as TGTGCCAGCACTCGGACTACTTACGATACGCAGTATTTT. The translation is CASTRTTYDTQYF.